Below, one T cell receptor beta chain is given with its context. This sample was included in a study of blood T cell repertoires in COVID-19. On the study more broadly: From the United States, Italy and Spain came samples of acute and convalescent COVID-19. Sources were T cells, B-cell-depleted T cells, or PBMCs; the material itself was cDNA or gDNA.

As originally analysed: The authors estimated nucleated cell counts from reference gene primer amplification. TCRdb's copy holds only in-frame clones and misses some; the assay was immunoSEQ multiplex PCR. V, J and clone size were drawn from that table, and D and trimming were deduced from the DNA. The table includes under 150,000 clones, 80% to 90% detected once. The source material was peripheral blood. The source is a woman aged 60-75 years with active COVID-19.

This CDR3 reads CASSQNSGSTYEQYF. The CDR3 region has the DNA TGTGCCAGCAGTCAAAATAGCGGGAGTACCTACGAGCAGTACTTC. This sequence joins TRBV28 and TRBJ2-7, with 9 bases that match TRBD2. Germline V gene sequence: CDR1 MDHEN, CDR2 SYDVKM. V lost 5 bases and J lost 2; bases outside the gene matches: 7. This CDR3 has 15 residues.